This TCR beta chain was captured in a study of CD8 T cells in Susac syndrome. Sequencing of TCR beta was undertaken in CD8+ and CD4+ T cells derived from blood. Controls were healthy donors chosen to match patients in age and sex. CD8+ and CD4+ T cells were negatively isolated; TEMRA cells were FACS-enriched. The RNA input was 0.5 to 1 ug, and it was reverse transcribed with random hexamers. Amplification of the TCR beta CDR3 was carried out by immunoSEQ multiplex PCR, which spanned a total of 54 Vbeta and 13 Jbeta segments. MiXCR, applied by TCRdb to the immunoSEQ multiplex PCR reads, yields one record per CDR3 protein. The top ten hold 0.1% of the sample, which has some 180,000 distinct CDR3 sequences, about 95% seen once. Germline V lookup: CDR1 DFQATT, CDR2 SNEGSKA (reference sequence). This CDR3 contains 15 residues.

The sequencing sample was made of CD4+ T cells from PBMCs. The rearrangement uses TRBV20-1 and TRBJ2-1; no reliable D call. This clonotype was sampled from a human donor in good health. The DNA for the CDR3 is TGCAGCCCACTCCGCGGACCCACGCCATACAATGAGCAGTTCTTC. This codes for CSPLRGPTPYNEQFF.